This T cell receptor (beta chain) stems from a study of control samples from healthy donors and cancer patients. The CDR3 runs to 15 residues. Germline V gives CDR1 LGHDT, CDR2 YNNKEL (reference sequence). V dropped 3 bases and J dropped 1; count of bases not matched to a gene: 5. Generated by immunoSEQ multiplex PCR, the TCRdb table keeps only in-frame clones and is missing some. The table lists just over 150,000 clones, about 90% of them singletons, with around 13% in the top ten. The chain couples TRBV3-1 (or the pseudogene TRBV3-2) to TRBJ1-1; 7 bases are shared with TRBD1. This TCR was recovered from a man aged 30-40 years in good health. Sequencing used blood. CDR3 amino acids: CASSHRDRENTEAFF. DNA for the CDR3: TGTGCCAGCAGCCATAGGGACAGAGAGAACACTGAAGCTTTCTTT.